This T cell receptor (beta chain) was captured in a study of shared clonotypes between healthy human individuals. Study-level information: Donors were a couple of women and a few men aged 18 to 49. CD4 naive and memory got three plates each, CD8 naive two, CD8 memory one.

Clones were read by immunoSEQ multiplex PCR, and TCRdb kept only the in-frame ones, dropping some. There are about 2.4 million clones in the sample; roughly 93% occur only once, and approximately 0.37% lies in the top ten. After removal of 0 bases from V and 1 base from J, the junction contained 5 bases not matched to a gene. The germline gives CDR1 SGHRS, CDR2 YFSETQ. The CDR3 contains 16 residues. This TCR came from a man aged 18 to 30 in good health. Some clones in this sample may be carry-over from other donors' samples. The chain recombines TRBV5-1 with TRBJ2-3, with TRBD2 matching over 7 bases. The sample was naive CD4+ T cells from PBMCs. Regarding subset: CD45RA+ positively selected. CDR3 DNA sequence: TGCGCCAGCAGCTTGGGAGGACTAGTGGGCACAGATACGCAGTATTTT. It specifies CASSLGGLVGTDTQYF.